This TCR beta chain was captured by sequencing in a study of blood T cell repertoires in COVID-19. Study information: In each case, the material was cDNA or gDNA derived from T cells, B-cell-depleted T cells, or PBMCs.

Some clones are missing from TCRdb's copy, which holds only in-frame ones; the method was immunoSEQ multiplex PCR. The table lists about 26,000 clones, approximately 92% of them singletons. This receptor was obtained from a human donor in a cohort sampled during active COVID-19. Specimen: peripheral blood.

This CDR3 reads CASSPQEGTRAKNIQYF. The DNA for the CDR3 is TGCGCCAGCAGCCCCCAAGAGGGAACAAGGGCCAAAAACATTCAGTACTTC. This chain links TRBV4-1 with TRBJ2-4; D might be TRBD2 (5 bases). This CDR3 is 17 amino acids long. The V end lost 4 bases, the J end lost 1 base, and 17 bases lay between the germline ends. Germline V gene lookup returns CDR1 MGHRA and CDR2 YSYEKL.